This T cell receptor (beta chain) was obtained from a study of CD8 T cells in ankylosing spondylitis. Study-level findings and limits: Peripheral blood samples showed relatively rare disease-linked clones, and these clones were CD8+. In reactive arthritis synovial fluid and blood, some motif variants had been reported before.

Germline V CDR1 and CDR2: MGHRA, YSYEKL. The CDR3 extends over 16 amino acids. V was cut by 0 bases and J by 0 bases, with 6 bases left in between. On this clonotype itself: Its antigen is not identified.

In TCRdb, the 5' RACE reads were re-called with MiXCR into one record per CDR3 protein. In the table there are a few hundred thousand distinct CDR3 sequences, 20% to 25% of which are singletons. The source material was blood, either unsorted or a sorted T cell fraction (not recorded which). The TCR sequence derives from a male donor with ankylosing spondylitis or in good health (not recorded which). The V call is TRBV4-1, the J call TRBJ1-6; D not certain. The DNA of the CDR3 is TGCGCCAGCAGCCAAGATACAAGCTCCTATAATTCACCCCTCCACTTT. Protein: CASSQDTSSYNSPLHF.